This entry describes one TCR beta chain. Original processing notes: Researchers report that nucleated cell counts were estimated from reference gene primer amplification. Produced via immunoSEQ multiplex PCR; TCRdb's table is partial and in-frame only. V, J and clone size are those of that table, while D and trimming were read from the DNA. The sample has 180,000 or so clones; over 75% are singletons. The CDR3 consists of 16 residues. Trimming stripped 4 bases from V and 0 bases from J, with 15 bases between. CDR1 and CDR2 from the germline V gene are LNHDA and SQIVND (reference sequence). This sample is drawn from a study of blood T cell repertoires in COVID-19. Background on the study: Nucleic acid was either cDNA or gDNA, and it came from T cells, B-cell-depleted T cells, or PBMCs.

This clonotype was sampled from a man aged 45-65 years who had recovered from COVID-19. The V and J genes are TRBV19 and TRBJ1-1, with unresolved D. The sample taken for sequencing was PBMCs or T cells enriched from blood (not recorded which). CDR3 in DNA: TGTGCCAGTAGTAGCCGCCGCACAAAAATGAACACTGAAGCTTTCTTT. It codes for CASSSRRTKMNTEAFF.